A selection of T cell receptor beta chains follows, all from one sample in a study of T cells in tumors after PD-1 blockade. Data came from immunoSEQ multiplex PCR; TCRdb stores just in-frame clones and leaves some out. The table has about 60,000 clones, about 74% seen once; the top ten hold about 4.8%. The sequences come from PBMCs, collected after anti-PD-1 treatment. Receptor source: a human donor with basal cell carcinoma. Each CDR3 is given with its conserved first and last residue. The D gene is left open where the match is weak. Rows give clone size only sometimes, using once, few, many, or a class for an expanded clone.

v_call	clone_size	j_call	d_call	cdr3_aa	cdr3_nt
TRBV9	few	TRBJ2-7	TRBD1	CASSSRGTSYEQYF	TGTGCCAGCAGCTCCAGGGGGACATCCTACGAGCAGTACTTC
TRBV10-2	NA	TRBJ2-1	TRBD2	CASSALAGGREEQFF	TGCGCCAGCAGTGCACTAGCGGGGGGGCGGGAGGAGCAGTTCTTC
TRBV12-3/TRBV12-4	NA	TRBJ1-2	NA	CASSLGNYGYTF	TGTGCCAGCAGCCTGGGAAACTATGGCTACACCTTC
TRBV4-2	NA	TRBJ1-4	NA	CASSLNRAANEKLFF	TGTGCCAGCAGCCTAAACAGGGCAGCTAATGAAAAACTGTTTTTT
TRBV19	NA	TRBJ2-2	TRBD1	CASRITGGRPGELFF	TGTGCCAGTAGGATTACAGGGGGCCGGCCCGGGGAGCTGTTTTTT
TRBV19	NA	TRBJ1-3	NA	CASSIIGGLGNTIYF	TGTGCCAGTAGTATAATCGGGGGGCTCGGAAACACCATATATTTT
TRBV5-5	once	TRBJ2-3	NA	CASSEEDPTPNTQYF	TGTGCCAGCAGCGAGGAGGACCCCACTCCGAATACGCAGTATTTT
TRBV4-2	once	TRBJ1-1	NA	CASSRKQGANTEAFF	TGTGCCAGCAGCCGAAAACAGGGCGCGAACACTGAAGCTTTCTTT
TRBV19	NA	TRBJ1-5	NA	CASSIGGGVGQPQHF	TGTGCCAGTAGTATCGGAGGGGGGGTTGGCCAGCCCCAGCATTTT
TRBV27	NA	TRBJ1-2	NA	CASREGGRAFYGYTF	TGTGCCAGCAGGGAGGGGGGGCGGGCATTTTATGGCTACACCTTC
TRBV29-1	NA	TRBJ1-1	TRBD1	CSVYDRGRSANTEAFF	TGCAGCGTTTATGACAGGGGGCGGTCTGCGAACACTGAAGCTTTCTTT
TRBV5-1	NA	TRBJ2-1	NA	CASSAASRGEQFF	TGCGCCAGCAGCGCCGCTAGCAGGGGTGAGCAGTTCTTC
TRBV23-1	NA	TRBJ1-2	TRBD1	CASSGQGYGYTF	TGCGCCAGCAGTGGACAGGGCTATGGCTACACCTTC
TRBV5-1	NA	TRBJ2-3	NA	CASSPRTVSTDTQYF	TGCGCCAGCAGCCCCCGGACCGTCAGCACAGATACGCAGTATTTT
TRBV25-1	NA	TRBJ1-6	NA	CASRGPYNSPLHF	TGTGCCAGCAGGGGCCCCTATAATTCACCCCTCCACTTT